This T cell receptor (beta chain) was captured in a study of OX40 agonist ivuxolimab in advanced cancers. Study overall: Across the patients, intravenous ivuxolimab was delivered every 2 weeks at 0.01 to 10 mg/kg.

Profiled with immunoSEQ multiplex PCR; TCRdb holds only in-frame clones, not every one. The repertoire holds over 45,000 clones, with roughly 80% as singletons. A remark on this clone: Its antigen is not known.

The V end lost 5 bases, the J end lost 2 bases, and 6 bases lay between the germline ends. Germline CDR1 is SGHAT and CDR2 is FQNNGV. CDR3 length equals 12 residues. Study findings and constraints: Averaged across samples, CD8+ T cells carried more expanded clones than CD4+ did.

The TCR originated in an adult with an advanced solid tumor such as melanoma, head and neck, liver or kidney cancer. V is TRBV11-2 and J is TRBJ2-5, with D unresolved. The sequences come from CD4+ or CD8+ T cells sorted from blood, collected in a trial of the OX40 agonist ivuxolimab. CDR3 coding DNA: TGTGCCAGCAGCCCTACACAAGAGACCCAGTACTTC. This translates into CASSPTQETQYF.